Shown below are 31 T cell receptor beta chains from a single sample sequenced in a study of blood T cell repertoires in COVID-19 (TCRdb year 2020). Library generation was performed with the immunoSEQ multiplex PCR assay. TCRdb mirrors the immuneACCESS table, restricted to in-frame sequences. Some clones are absent from its copies; in checked studies, under half trace to an unresolved V gene, and the reason for the others is unknown. The sample records under 250,000 clones, around 86% of which are singletons. The ten largest clonotypes hold roughly 1.9% of the sample. Material: peripheral blood. The receptors here all came from a man aged 25 to 45 who had recovered from COVID-19.

J is TRBJ2-2 and V is TRBV18; D is unclear. CDR1 and CDR2 from the germline V gene are KGHSH and LQKENI. The CDR3 runs 15 residues. Trimming removed 4 bases from V and 3 bases from J, with 12 bases in between. CDR3 sequence (DNA): TGTGCCAGCTCACTTTTGGCCGCGGACACCGGGGAGCTGTTTTTT. Protein product: CASSLLAADTGELFF.

The V gene is TRBV25-1, the J gene TRBJ1-2; the match to TRBD1 covers 8 bases. Losses at the gene ends were 6 bases for V and 8 bases for J; bases not matched to a gene: 5. The germline gives CDR1 MGHDK, CDR2 SYGVNS. This CDR3 has 12 residues. CDR3 DNA sequence: TGTGCCAGCAGGCAGGGGGCTGGAGGCTACACCTTC. It codes for CASRQGAGGYTF.

The chain has TRBV11-3 and TRBJ2-7; D is unresolved. Trimming took 5 bases from V and 7 from J, leaving 12 bases between them. Germline V gives CDR1 SGHNT, CDR2 YENEEA. The CDR3 is made up of 12 amino acids. CDR3 bases: TGTGCCAGCAGCCCCGGCGCGGATGAGCAGTACTTC. Its translation is CASSPGADEQYF.

This clone was counted between two and nine times. The V and J genes are TRBV19 and TRBJ1-4; D is undetermined. The CDR3 is made up of 11 amino acids. Germline V gives CDR1 LNHDA, CDR2 SQIVND (reference sequence). The V end lost 1 base, the J end lost 14 bases, and 8 bases lay between the germline ends. The CDR3 bases are TGTGCCAGTAGTATAGGGCCGTCGCTGTTTTTT. Translated: CASSIGPSLFF.

This rearrangement joins TRBV27 to TRBJ2-7; D ambiguous. With 3 bases removed from V and 4 bases from J, the gap between germline ends came to 16 bases. This CDR3 contains 15 residues. Germline lookup yields CDR1 MNHEY and CDR2 SMNVEV (reference sequence). In DNA form, the CDR3 reads TGTGCCAGCAGTTTTTCGCGCGAGATCAATTACGAGCAGTACTTC. Its protein is CASSFSREINYEQYF.

This chain links TRBV3-1 (or the pseudogene TRBV3-2) with TRBJ1-2, with D unclear. Trimming pared 1 base from V and 4 bases from J, leaving 10 bases between. Germline values: CDR1 LGHDT, CDR2 YNNKEL (reference sequence). The CDR3 length is 14 residues. CDR3 sequence (DNA): TGTGCCAGCAGCCAAGTTTCAGGATCCTATGGCTACACCTTC. This codes for CASSQVSGSYGYTF.

V is TRBV4-1 and J is TRBJ1-5; D remains unclear. This CDR3 has 15 amino acids. Germline V lookup: CDR1 MGHRA, CDR2 YSYEKL. The V end was cut by 0 bases, the J end by 4 bases, with 10 bases between. The CDR3 spells CASSQDSGENQPQHF. CDR3 bases: TGCGCCAGCAGCCAAGATTCTGGAGAAAATCAGCCCCAGCATTTT.

The chain couples TRBV12-3 or TRBV12-4 to TRBJ1-1, with D possibly being TRBD1 (5 bases). Deletions cut 6 bases from V and 7 bases from J, with 9 bases between. This CDR3 is built from 11 residues. CDR3 protein: CASRKGNEAFF. The CDR3 DNA reads TGTGCCAGCAGGAAGGGGAATGAAGCTTTCTTT.

The gene calls are TRBV3-1 (or the pseudogene TRBV3-2) and TRBJ1-6, with D unclear. Germline V gives CDR1 LGHDT, CDR2 YNNKEL (reference sequence). The ends were cut back, 4 bases at V and 6 bases at J, with 13 bases in the middle. This CDR3 is built from 15 residues. Here the CDR3 reads CASSLWEQRNSPLHF. In nucleotides, the CDR3 is TGTGCCAGCAGCCTCTGGGAGCAGCGTAATTCACCCCTCCACTTT.

The rearrangement links TRBV4-2 to TRBJ2-2; 9 nucleotides match TRBD2. Germline V gene lookup returns CDR1 LGHNA and CDR2 YNFKEQ. The CDR3 is 14 residues long. V shed 0 bases and J 14 bases; nucleotides not matched to a gene: 7. As DNA, the CDR3 is TGTGCCAGCAGCCAAGATATCGGCGGGGGGGCCCTGTTTTTT. It yields the protein CASSQDIGGGALFF.

The chain is built from TRBV2 and TRBJ1-4, with D unresolved. Trimming stripped 7 bases from V and 2 bases from J, with 11 bases between. The germline V gene encodes CDR1 SNHLY and CDR2 FYNNEI. The CDR3 is 14 amino acids. The DNA of the CDR3 is TGTGCCAGCAACGGGGTGGGGACTAATGAAAAACTGTTTTTT. Protein sequence: CASNGVGTNEKLFF.

The J gene is TRBJ1-4, the V gene TRBV23-1; maybe TRBD1 (5 bases). TRBV23-1 is treated as an ORF (open reading frame) with a function not yet certain. The CDR3 covers 17 residues. Trimming left V 2 bases short and J 6 bases short, with 19 bases between. CDR3 nucleotides: TGCGCCAGCAGTCAAAGTGGCCAGGGTAACTTAGATGAAAAACTGTTTTTT. Translation gives CASSQSGQGNLDEKLFF.

The chain joins TRBV10-3 to TRBJ1-3; D might be TRBD1 (5 bases). V lost 4 bases and J 0 bases, leaving 16 bases between the germline ends. Germline V gene data show CDR1 as ENHRY and CDR2 as SYGVKD. The CDR3 has 17 residues. CDR3 region: CAISVGRALSSGNTIYF. The CDR3 nucleotides are TGTGCCATCAGTGTCGGCAGGGCCTTGAGCTCTGGAAACACCATATATTTT.

The CDR3 here is CASSQSGVANYGYTF. CDR3 coding DNA: TGTGCCAGCAGCCAAAGCGGCGTAGCTAACTATGGCTACACCTTC. The rearrangement uses TRBV5-4 and TRBJ1-2, with unresolved D. Germline CDR1 and CDR2: SGHNT and YYREEE (reference sequence). Trimming took off 4 bases at V and 0 bases at J, with 13 bases between the two ends. The CDR3 totals 15 residues. The whole variable domain, filled in from reference TRBV5-4 and TRBJ1-2, reads ETGVTQSPTHLIKTRGQQVTLRCSSQSGHNTVSWYQQALGQGPQFIFQYYREEENGRGNFPPRFSGLQFPNYSSELNVNALELDDSALYLCASSQSGVANYGYTFGSGTRLTVV.

The CDR3 sequence is CASSSGRDTRYNEQFF. CDR3 DNA: TGTGCCAGCAGCTCAGGCAGGGACACCCGATACAATGAGCAGTTCTTC. This chain connects TRBV7-7 to TRBJ2-1; the D gene is possibly TRBD1 (6 bases). Trimming took 4 bases from V and 4 from J, leaving 17 bases between them. This CDR3 has 16 residues. The germline gives CDR1 SSHAT, CDR2 FNYEAQ (reference sequence). The entire variable domain, with the rest obtained from reference TRBV7-7 and TRBJ2-1, is as follows: GAGVSQSPRYKVTKRGQDVTLRCDPISSHATLYWYQQALGQGPEFLTYFNYEAQPDKSGLPSDRFSAERPEGSISTLTIQRTEQRDSAMYRCASSSGRDTRYNEQFFGPGTRLTVL.

The CDR3 sequence is CASKKQGNTEAFF. The CDR3, as DNA: TGTGCCAGCAAAAAACAGGGGAACACTGAAGCTTTCTTT. J is TRBJ1-1 and V is TRBV2; weak D call: TRBD1 (6 bases). In germline, CDR1 is SNHLY, CDR2 FYNNEI. The CDR3 has 13 amino acids. Trimming pared 7 bases from V and 1 base from J, leaving 10 bases between.

A note on this clone: The same CDR3 is also encoded by other DNA sequences in this sample. This chain connects TRBV5-1 to TRBJ1-4; tentative D call: TRBD1 (6 bases). Looked up from germline, CDR1 is SGHRS and CDR2 is YFSETQ. Trimming removed 7 bases from V and 0 bases from J, with 10 bases in between. The CDR3 extends over 14 amino acids. CDR3 sequence reads: CASREGATNEKLFF. The DNA of the CDR3 is TGCGCCAGCCGTGAGGGGGCAACTAATGAAAAACTGTTTTTT.

The CDR3 sequence is CASSLFPTRVSAYEQYV. The CDR3 DNA reads as TGTGCCAGCAGTCTCTTCCCCACGAGAGTTTCGGCCTACGAGCAGTACGTC. The chain links TRBV6-4 to TRBJ2-7; D gene unclear. Between the trimmed V and J ends, which lost 5 bases and 2 bases, there was a span of 22 bases. The length of the CDR3 is 17 residues. The germline CDR1 and CDR2 sequences are MRHNA and SNTAGT.

This chain connects TRBV5-1 to TRBJ1-6, with D unclear. The CDR3 runs 13 residues. The V gene's germline CDR1 is SGHRS and CDR2 YFSETQ. Deletions cut 0 bases from V and 9 bases from J, with 7 bases between. CDR3 DNA: TGCGCCAGCAGCTTGGCTGGGCTTTCACCCCTCCACTTT. As protein: CASSLAGLSPLHF.

The chain employs TRBV9 and TRBJ2-3, with TRBD2 matching 13 bases. Germline V gene data show CDR1 as SGDLS and CDR2 as YYNGEE. CDR3 size: 18 residues. V dropped 0 bases and J dropped 0; count of bases not matched to a gene: 4. The CDR3 protein is CASSVELAGGISTDTQYF. The CDR3 nucleotides read TGTGCCAGCAGCGTAGAACTAGCGGGGGGGATTAGCACAGATACGCAGTATTTT.

The CDR3 is CASSPDLRTGNTGELFF. Written as DNA, the CDR3 is TGTGCCAGCAGCCCAGACCTACGGACAGGCAACACCGGGGAGCTGTTTTTT. The genes are TRBV5-4 and TRBJ2-2; 7 bases are shared with TRBD1. J was trimmed by 2 bases and V by 4 bases; bases with no gene match: 11. CDR3 length equals 17 residues. Per the germline V gene, CDR1 is SGHNT and CDR2 is YYREEE (reference sequence).

CDR3 nucleotide sequence: TGCGCCAGCTCCGGACCCGGGACTCGTTCCAGGAATGAGCAGTTCTTC. Translation gives CASSGPGTRSRNEQFF. This rearrangement joins TRBV10-2 to TRBJ2-1, with D possibly being TRBD2 (6 bases). Germline V gene sequence: CDR1 WSHSY, CDR2 SAAADI. The CDR3 sequence is 16 residues long. With 8 bases removed from V and 7 bases from J, the gap between germline ends came to 24 bases.

The chain carries TRBV11-2 and TRBJ2-1; possibly TRBD2 for D (5 bases). Trimming took off 5 bases at V and 8 bases at J, with 16 bases between the two ends. Germline V gene lookup returns CDR1 SGHAT and CDR2 FQNNGV. This CDR3 region has 14 residues. This chain's CDR3 is CASSRSRTGYEQFF. DNA of the CDR3: TGTGCCAGCAGCCGCTCGCGGACGGGATATGAGCAGTTCTTC.

This chain links TRBV6-4 with TRBJ2-1, with 9 positions matching TRBD2. The CDR3 totals 15 residues. V lost 7 bases, J lost 4 bases, and 8 bases stayed unmatched. In germline, CDR1 is MRHNA, CDR2 SNTAGT. DNA of the CDR3: TGTGCCAGCAAACAACTAGCGGGCGCTTACAATGAGCAGTTCTTC. Residues: CASKQLAGAYNEQFF.

J is TRBJ2-5 and V is TRBV4-1, with 7 bases aligning to TRBD2. The trim removed 4 bases at V and 1 base at J, leaving 12 bases unmatched. The CDR3 totals 17 residues. The germline CDR1 and CDR2 sequences are MGHRA and YSYEKL. The CDR3 DNA sequence: TGCGCCAGCAGCCTTGGTCGCTCAGCGGGGTTCCAAGAGACCCAGTACTTC. It translates to CASSLGRSAGFQETQYF.

This rearrangement joins TRBV7-2 to TRBJ2-2; 7 bases match TRBD2. The CDR3 extends over 14 amino acids. Germline lookup yields CDR1 SGHTA and CDR2 FQGNSA. Trimming took 6 bases from V and 3 from J; bases not matched to a gene: 4. The CDR3 loop is CASRSGLDTGELFF. DNA of the CDR3: TGTGCCAGCAGGTCAGGACTAGACACCGGGGAGCTGTTTTTT.

This chain links TRBV7-2 with TRBJ1-2; no clear D gene. CDR1 and CDR2 from the germline V gene are SGHTA and FQGNSA. The length of the CDR3 is 14 residues. V lost 5 bases to trimming and J lost 7 bases, with 17 bases between them. CDR3 in amino acids: CASSPSIGFRGYTF. DNA of the CDR3: TGTGCCAGCAGCCCCTCAATCGGTTTCCGTGGCTACACCTTC.

This chain connects TRBV19 to TRBJ2-6; 8 bases are shared with TRBD1. Losses at the gene ends were 8 bases for V and 0 bases for J; bases not matched to a gene: 9. There are 17 residues in the CDR3. Germline CDR1 is LNHDA and CDR2 is SQIVND (reference sequence). The CDR3 region is CASASRDRFSGANVLTF. The DNA of the CDR3 is TGTGCCAGTGCGAGCCGGGACAGGTTCTCTGGGGCCAACGTCCTGACTTTC.

The chain uses TRBV7-9 and TRBJ2-3; 9 bases are shared with TRBD2. The V gene's germline CDR1 is SEHNR and CDR2 FQNEAQ (reference sequence). The CDR3 runs to 15 residues. The junction had 6 bases not matched to a gene; V was cut back by 5 bases and J by 3 bases. The CDR3 is CASSPAGGLTDTQYF. Written as DNA, the CDR3 is TGTGCCAGCAGCCCAGCGGGGGGCTTGACAGATACGCAGTATTTT. The full variable domain, rest sourced from reference TRBV7-9 and TRBJ2-3, is DTGVSQNPRHKITKRGQNVTFRCDPISEHNRLYWYRQTLGQGPEFLTYFQNEAQLEKSRLLSDRFSAERPKGSFSTLEIQRTEQGDSAMYLCASSPAGGLTDTQYFGPGTRLTVL.

This sequence joins TRBV5-1 and TRBJ2-3; 9 bases line up with TRBD2. The CDR3 runs to 14 residues. Germline CDR1 reads SGHRS; CDR2 reads YFSETQ. After removal of 4 bases from V and 4 bases from J, the junction contained 4 bases not matched to a gene. The CDR3 region is CASSQGLASDTQYF. DNA of the CDR3: TGCGCCAGCAGCCAGGGACTAGCCTCAGATACGCAGTATTTT. The entire variable domain, with the rest obtained from reference TRBV5-1 and TRBJ2-3, is as follows: KAGVTQTPRYLIKTRGQQVTLSCSPISGHRSVSWYQQTPGQGLQFLFEYFSETQRNKGNFPGRFSGRQFSNSRSEMNVSTLELGDSALYLCASSQGLASDTQYFGPGTRLTVL.

The chain employs TRBV7-9 and TRBJ2-7; 10 bases line up with TRBD1. V lost 5 bases, J lost 7 bases, and 11 bases stayed unmatched. This CDR3 has 15 residues. CDR1 is SEHNR, CDR2 FQNEAQ, per germline (reference sequence). The CDR3 loop reads CASSQPGTGVREQYF. The CDR3 DNA reads as TGTGCCAGCAGCCAACCGGGGACAGGGGTGCGAGAGCAGTACTTC.